This is a list of T cell receptor beta chains from one sample in a study of shared clonotypes between healthy human individuals. Sequenced by immunoSEQ multiplex PCR; TCRdb stores in-frame clones only, minus some. The sample holds roughly 2,300,000 clones, under 95% seen once. The sequenced sample consisted of naive CD4+ T cells from PBMCs. The receptors here all came from a man in his late teens or twenties in good health. Some clones in this sample may be carry-over from other donors' samples. Both conserved end residues are part of each CDR3. A D gene is named only where the DNA matches it firmly. Clone size, where shown, is once, few, many, or a class for clones that have expanded.

j_call | v_call | d_call | clone_size | cdr3_aa | cdr3_nt
TRBJ2-7 | TRBV29-1 | NA | NA | CSVAFSYEQYF | TGCAGCGTTGCGTTCAGCTACGAGCAGTACTTC
TRBJ2-7 | TRBV18 | NA | NA | CASSAGTASYEQYF | TGTGCCAGCTCAGCCGGGACGGCGTCCTACGAGCAGTACTTC
TRBJ2-3 | TRBV19 | NA | NA | CASRGPGLDTQYF | TGTGCCAGTAGAGGTCCGGGCCTGGATACGCAGTATTTT
TRBJ1-2 | TRBV5-5 | NA | NA | CASSPNPGSYGYTF | TGTGCCAGCAGTCCGAACCCAGGGTCGTATGGCTACACCTTC
TRBJ2-7 | TRBV28 | NA | NA | CAVESGGNYYEQYF | TGTGCCGTAGAATCAGGGGGGAATTATTACGAGCAGTACTTC
TRBJ1-4 | TRBV25-1 | NA | NA | CASSGLGPRNEKLFF | TGTGCCAGCAGTGGACTCGGGCCCCGGAATGAAAAACTGTTTTTT
TRBJ2-7 | TRBV7-2 | TRBD2 | NA | CASSSRGGSSYEQYF | TGTGCCAGCAGCTCAAGGGGAGGGTCCTCCTACGAGCAGTACTTC
TRBJ1-5 | TRBV2 | NA | few | CASSDTRRNQPQHF | TGTGCCAGCAGTGACACGCGGCGAAATCAGCCCCAGCATTTT
TRBJ2-5 | TRBV27 | TRBD1 | NA | CASSLGTAHYF | TGTGCCAGCAGTTTAGGGACAGCCCATTACTTC
TRBJ1-4 | TRBV4-1 | NA | NA | CASSQVREKLFF | TGCGCCAGCAGCCAAGTCCGGGAAAAACTGTTTTTT
TRBJ2-3 | TRBV27 | NA | NA | CASRSSGVQRRTDTQYF | TGTGCCAGCAGGTCCTCGGGCGTTCAAAGGAGAACAGATACGCAGTATTTT
TRBJ1-1 | TRBV6-1 | NA | NA | CASSEANRNTEAFF | TGTGCCAGCAGTGAAGCAAATAGGAACACTGAAGCTTTCTTT
TRBJ1-1 | TRBV9 | NA | few | CASGGVGSTEAFF | TGTGCCAGCGGAGGGGTTGGGAGCACTGAAGCTTTCTTT
TRBJ2-2 | TRBV11-2 | NA | NA | CASSLGGNLNTGELFF | TGTGCCAGCAGCTTAGGGGGCAACTTGAACACCGGGGAGCTGTTTTTT
TRBJ2-1 | TRBV27 | TRBD2 | NA | CASRRSGLAEIYNEQFF | TGTGCCAGCAGACGTTCTGGACTAGCGGAGATCTACAATGAGCAGTTCTTC
TRBJ1-2 | TRBV6-4 | TRBD1 | NA | CASSDYRGGGYTF | TGTGCCAGCAGTGATTACAGGGGTGGTGGCTACACCTTC
TRBJ1-3 | TRBV7-2 | NA | NA | CASSFWDTRTGNTIYF | TGTGCCAGCAGCTTTTGGGACACTCGAACTGGAAACACCATATATTTT
TRBJ2-2 | TRBV28 | NA | NA | CASSPSITSFPGELFF | TGTGCCAGCAGTCCCTCAATTACTAGTTTTCCCGGGGAGCTGTTTTTT
TRBJ2-7 | TRBV27 | NA | NA | CASSLLPTGMGIYEQYF | TGTGCCAGCAGTTTATTGCCCACAGGGATGGGGATTTACGAGCAGTACTTC
TRBJ2-2 | TRBV6-6 | NA | NA | CASSKRAGELFF | TGTGCCAGCAGTAAGCGAGCCGGGGAGCTGTTTTTT
TRBJ2-1 | TRBV29-1 | NA | NA | CSVEGERSIPYNEQFF | TGCAGCGTCGAGGGTGAAAGGAGCATCCCCTACAATGAGCAGTTCTTC
TRBJ2-1 | TRBV5-4 | TRBD2 | NA | CASSTLLAGVGNEQFF | TGTGCCAGCAGCACCCTCCTAGCGGGAGTAGGCAATGAGCAGTTCTTC